This TCR beta chain was captured by sequencing in a study of blood T cell repertoires in COVID-19. V gave up 4 bases and J gave up 3 bases, with 14 bases separating them. Per germline, CDR1 SGHNT and CDR2 YYREEE (reference sequence). CDR3 length: 15 residues. Patients from Seattle were sampled longitudinally, starting during active infection. This clone was seen a handful of times. Repertoires were generated with immunoSEQ multiplex PCR, while TCRdb's copy carries only in-frame clones and drops some. The table lists roughly 200,000 clones, approximately 88% of them singletons, with 7% in the top ten. The receptor was derived from a woman aged 40 to 55 with COVID-19, enrolled during active disease. What was sequenced was peripheral blood. The chain has TRBV5-4 and TRBJ1-3; maybe TRBD1 (6 bases). The CDR3 sequence: CASSPDWGRGNTIYF. The CDR3 DNA reads as TGTGCCAGCAGCCCGGACTGGGGGCGTGGAAACACCATATATTTT.